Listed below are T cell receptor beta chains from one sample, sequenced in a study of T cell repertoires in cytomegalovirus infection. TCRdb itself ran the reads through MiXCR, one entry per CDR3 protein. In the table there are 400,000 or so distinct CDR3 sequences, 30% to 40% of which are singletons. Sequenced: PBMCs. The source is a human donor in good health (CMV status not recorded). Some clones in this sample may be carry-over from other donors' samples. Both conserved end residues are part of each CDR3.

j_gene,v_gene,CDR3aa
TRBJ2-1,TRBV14,CATGREGSYNEQFF
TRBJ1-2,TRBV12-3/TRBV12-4,CASTRQGKTNYGYTF
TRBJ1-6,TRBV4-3,CASSQDGTGYNSPLHF
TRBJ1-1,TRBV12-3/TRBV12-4,CASITDLGERTEAFF
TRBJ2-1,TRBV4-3,CASSQGPGPQGGWFF
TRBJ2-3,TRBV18,CASSPPNPTDTQYF
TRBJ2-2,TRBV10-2,CASTGTGFRFWTGELFF
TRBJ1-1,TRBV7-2,CASSPAGTPNTEAFF
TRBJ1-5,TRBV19,CASSEGWGNQPQHF
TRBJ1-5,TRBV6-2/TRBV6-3,CASSYLSRGVGNQPQHF
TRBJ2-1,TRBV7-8,CASSSSGGVYNEPLF
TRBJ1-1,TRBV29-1,CSATRGWNTEAFF
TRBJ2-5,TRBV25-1,CASSEYWQGSRSETQYF
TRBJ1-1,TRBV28,CASRDASGFSEAFF
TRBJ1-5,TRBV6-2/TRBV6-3,CASSYARNSNQPQHF
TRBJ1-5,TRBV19,CASSILGKQPQHF
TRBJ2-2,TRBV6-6,CASSVAGTYGELFF
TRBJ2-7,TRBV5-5,CASSPPKWRDRGQRGEPYEQYF
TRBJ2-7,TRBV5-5,CASSLDTYYEQYF
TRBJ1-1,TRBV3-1,CASSQNVGTEAFF
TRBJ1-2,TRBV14,CASSQGTGANYGYTF
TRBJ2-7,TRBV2,CASIPEATNYEQYF
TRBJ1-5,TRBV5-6,CASSLLSGDNQPQHF
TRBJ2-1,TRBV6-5,CASSYQGGPNYNEQFF
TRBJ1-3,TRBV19,CASSNAGRGNTIYF
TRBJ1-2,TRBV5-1,CASSLGEIYGYTF
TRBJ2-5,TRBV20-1,CSATQLAGLLETQYF
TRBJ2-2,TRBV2,CASSELGFANTGELFF
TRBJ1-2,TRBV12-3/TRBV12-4,CASSTAGTGFNGYTF
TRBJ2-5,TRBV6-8,CASSYWGTAIQETQYF
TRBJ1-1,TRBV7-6,CASSSPGALGGSAFF
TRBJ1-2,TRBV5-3,CASSSYSGNYGYTF
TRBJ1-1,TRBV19,CASSAGPGQTTYEAFF
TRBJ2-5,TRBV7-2,CASSRTEKETQYF
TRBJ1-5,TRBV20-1,CSAIGLGDEPQHF
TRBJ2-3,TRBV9,CASSLLPDGVRGGGKNTQYF
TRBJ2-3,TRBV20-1,CSALSRADTQYF
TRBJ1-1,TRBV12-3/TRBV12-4,CASRGTGPTEAFF
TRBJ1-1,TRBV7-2,CASSPTWGGQEAFF
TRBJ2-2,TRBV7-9,CASSLAPTGAVTGELFF
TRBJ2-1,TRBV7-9,CASSSGWQGRNEQFF
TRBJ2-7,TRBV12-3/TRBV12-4,CASSSGSDEQYF
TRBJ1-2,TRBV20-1,CSAAQDRVRGYTF
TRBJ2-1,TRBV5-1,CASSLATGYEQFF
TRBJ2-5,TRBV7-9,CASSFPDRGLSETQYF